This T cell receptor beta chain stems from a study of T-cell memory formation after mild COVID-19. TCRdb fed the 5' RACE reads into MiXCR, producing one record per CDR3 protein. The sample has 190,000 or so distinct CDR3 sequences, about 22% seen once. The table lists this clonotype with a few counts. Source material: PBMCs or a T cell subset sorted from them (not recorded which). The origin of this receptor is an adult woman who had mild COVID-19 (a few samples of this study predate the infection). Cell type and time point are not known.

CDR3 sequence reads: CASSFHRETSGTSTDTQYF. CDR3 in DNA: TGTGCCAGCAGCTTCCACAGGGAAACTAGCGGGACTAGCACAGATACGCAGTATTTT. The V call is TRBV7-8, the J call TRBJ2-3; 10 positions agree with TRBD2. The CDR3 is made up of 19 amino acids. The germline V gene encodes CDR1 SGHVS and CDR2 FQNEAQ. Trimming at V came to 3 bases and at J to 0 bases, leaving 12 bases not matched to a gene.